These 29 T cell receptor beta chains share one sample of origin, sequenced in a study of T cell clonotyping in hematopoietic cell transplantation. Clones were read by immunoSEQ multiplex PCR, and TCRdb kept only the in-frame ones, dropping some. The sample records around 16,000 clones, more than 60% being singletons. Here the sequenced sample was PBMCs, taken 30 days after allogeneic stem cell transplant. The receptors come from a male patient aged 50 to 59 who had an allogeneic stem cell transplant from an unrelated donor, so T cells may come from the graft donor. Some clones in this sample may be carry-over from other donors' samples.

CDR3 protein: CASSALVNTEAFF. The CDR3 coding sequence is TGTGCCAGCAGTGCGCTGGTGAACACTGAAGCTTTCTTT. The chain joins TRBV6-1 to TRBJ1-1; no clear D. Looked up from germline, CDR1 is MNHNS and CDR2 is SASEGT. The V end was cut by 4 bases, the J end by 0 bases, with 6 bases between. The CDR3 sequence is 13 residues long.

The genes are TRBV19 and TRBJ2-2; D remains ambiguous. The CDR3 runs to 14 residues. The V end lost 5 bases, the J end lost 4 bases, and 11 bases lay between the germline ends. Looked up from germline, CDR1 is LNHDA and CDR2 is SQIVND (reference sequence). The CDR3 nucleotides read TGTGCCAGTAGTTCCCAGGACGTCACCGGGGAGCTGTTTTTT. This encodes CASSSQDVTGELFF.

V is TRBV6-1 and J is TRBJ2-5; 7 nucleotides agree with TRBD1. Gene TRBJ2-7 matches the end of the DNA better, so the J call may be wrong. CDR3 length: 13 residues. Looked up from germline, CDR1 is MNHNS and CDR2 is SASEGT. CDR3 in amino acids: CASLTPGGGEQYF. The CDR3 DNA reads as TGTGCCAGCCTTACTCCAGGGGGTGGCGAGCAGTACTTC.

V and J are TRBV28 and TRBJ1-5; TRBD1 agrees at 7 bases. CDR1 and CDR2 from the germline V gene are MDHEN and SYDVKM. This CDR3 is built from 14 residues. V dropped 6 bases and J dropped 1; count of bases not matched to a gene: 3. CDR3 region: CASSDRASNQPQHF. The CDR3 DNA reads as TGTGCCAGCAGCGACAGGGCGAGCAATCAGCCCCAGCATTTT.

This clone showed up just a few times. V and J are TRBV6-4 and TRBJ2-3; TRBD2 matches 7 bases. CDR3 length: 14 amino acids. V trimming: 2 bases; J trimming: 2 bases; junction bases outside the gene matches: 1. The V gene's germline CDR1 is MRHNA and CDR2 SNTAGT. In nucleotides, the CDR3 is TGTGCCAGCAGTGACGGGGGGGACACAGATACGCAGTATTTT. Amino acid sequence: CASSDGGDTDTQYF.

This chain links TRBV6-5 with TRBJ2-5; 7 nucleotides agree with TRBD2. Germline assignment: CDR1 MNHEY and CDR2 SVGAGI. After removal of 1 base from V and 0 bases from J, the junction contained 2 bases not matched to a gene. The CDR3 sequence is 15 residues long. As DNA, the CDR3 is TGTGCCAGCAGTTACTGGGCGGGGGACCAAGAGACCCAGTACTTC. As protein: CASSYWAGDQETQYF.

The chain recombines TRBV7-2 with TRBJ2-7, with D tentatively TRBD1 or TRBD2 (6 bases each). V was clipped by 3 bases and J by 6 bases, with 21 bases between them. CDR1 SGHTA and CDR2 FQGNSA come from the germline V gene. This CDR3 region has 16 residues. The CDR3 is CASSFQASSVQGEQYF. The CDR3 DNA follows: TGTGCCAGCAGCTTCCAAGCGTCTAGCGTACAGGGCGAGCAGTACTTC.

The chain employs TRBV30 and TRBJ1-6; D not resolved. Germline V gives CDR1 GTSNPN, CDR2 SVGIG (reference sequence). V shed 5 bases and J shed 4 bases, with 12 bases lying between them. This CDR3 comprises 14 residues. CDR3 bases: TGTGCCTGGGGAGTAGGGCCATATAATTCACCCCTCCACTTT. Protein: CAWGVGPYNSPLHF.

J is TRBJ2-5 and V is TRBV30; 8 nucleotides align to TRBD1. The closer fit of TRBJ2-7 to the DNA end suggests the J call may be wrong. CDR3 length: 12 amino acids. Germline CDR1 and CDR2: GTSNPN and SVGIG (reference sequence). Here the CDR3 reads CALGTGYYEQYF. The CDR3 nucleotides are TGTGCTCTGGGGACAGGATACTACGAGCAGTACTTC.

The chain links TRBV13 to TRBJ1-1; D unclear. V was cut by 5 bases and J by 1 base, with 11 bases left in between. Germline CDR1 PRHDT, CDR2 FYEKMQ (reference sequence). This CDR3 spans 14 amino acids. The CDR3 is CASSPDVGNTEAFF. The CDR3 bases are TGTGCCAGCAGCCCTGACGTAGGGAACACTGAAGCTTTCTTT.

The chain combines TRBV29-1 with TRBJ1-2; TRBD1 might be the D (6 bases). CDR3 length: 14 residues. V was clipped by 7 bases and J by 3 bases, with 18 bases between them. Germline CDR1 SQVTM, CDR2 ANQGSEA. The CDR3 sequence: CSASLTGGYYGYTF. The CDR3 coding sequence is TGCAGCGCCTCCTTGACGGGGGGCTACTATGGCTACACCTTC. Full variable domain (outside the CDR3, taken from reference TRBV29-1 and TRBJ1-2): SAVISQKPSRDICQRGTSLTIQCQVDSQVTMMFWYRQQPGQSLTLIATANQGSEATYESGFVIDKFPISRPNLTFSTLTVSNMSPEDSSIYLCSASLTGGYYGYTFGSGTRLTVV.

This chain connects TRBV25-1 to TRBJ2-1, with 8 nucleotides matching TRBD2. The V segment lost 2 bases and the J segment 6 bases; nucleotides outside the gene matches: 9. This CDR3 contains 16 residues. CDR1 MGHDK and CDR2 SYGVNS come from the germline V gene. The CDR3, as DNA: TGTGCCAGCAGTGAACCCAGCGGGAGAAGAGGCAATGAGCAGTTCTTC. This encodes CASSEPSGRRGNEQFF. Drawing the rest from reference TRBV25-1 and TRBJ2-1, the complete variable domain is EADIYQTPRYLVIGTGKKITLECSQTMGHDKMYWYQQDPGMELHLIHYSYGVNSTEKGDLSSESTVSRIRTEHFPLTLESARPSHTSQYLCASSEPSGRRGNEQFFGPGTRLTVL.

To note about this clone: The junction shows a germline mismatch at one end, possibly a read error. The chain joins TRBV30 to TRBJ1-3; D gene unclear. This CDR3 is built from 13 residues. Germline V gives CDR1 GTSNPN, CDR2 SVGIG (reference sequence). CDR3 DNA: TGTGCTTGGAGTGGCTCGTTCGGAAACACCATATATTTT. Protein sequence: CAWSGSFGNTIYF.

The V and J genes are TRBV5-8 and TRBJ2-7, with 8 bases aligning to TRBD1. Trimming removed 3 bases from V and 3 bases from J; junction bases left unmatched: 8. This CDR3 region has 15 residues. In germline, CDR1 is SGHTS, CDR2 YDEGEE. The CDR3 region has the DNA TGTGCCAGCAGCTCCCATCAGGGGGCGGTCTACGAGCAGTACTTC. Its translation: CASSSHQGAVYEQYF.

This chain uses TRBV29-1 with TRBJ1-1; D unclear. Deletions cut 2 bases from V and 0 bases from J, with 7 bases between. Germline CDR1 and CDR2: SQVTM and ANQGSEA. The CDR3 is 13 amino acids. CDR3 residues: CSVERRLNTEAFF. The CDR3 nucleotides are TGCAGCGTTGAACGTCGGTTGAACACTGAAGCTTTCTTT.

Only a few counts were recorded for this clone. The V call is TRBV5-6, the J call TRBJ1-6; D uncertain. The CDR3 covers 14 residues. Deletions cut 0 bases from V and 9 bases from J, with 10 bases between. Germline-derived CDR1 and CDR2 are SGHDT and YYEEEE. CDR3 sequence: CASSLGGRGSPLHF. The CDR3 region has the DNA TGTGCCAGCAGCTTGGGAGGGAGAGGTTCACCCCTCCACTTT.

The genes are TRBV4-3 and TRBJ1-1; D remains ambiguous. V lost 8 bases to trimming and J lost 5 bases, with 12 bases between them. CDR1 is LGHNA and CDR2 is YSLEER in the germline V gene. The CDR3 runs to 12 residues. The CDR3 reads CASSSWGTEAFF. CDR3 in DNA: TGCGCCAGCTCCTCTTGGGGTACTGAAGCTTTCTTT.

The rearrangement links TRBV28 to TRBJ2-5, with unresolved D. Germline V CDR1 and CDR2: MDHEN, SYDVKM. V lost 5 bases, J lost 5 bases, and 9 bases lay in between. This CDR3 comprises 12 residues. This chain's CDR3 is CASSRLRETQYF. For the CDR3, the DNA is TGTGCCAGCAGTCGCCTCCGGGAGACCCAGTACTTC.

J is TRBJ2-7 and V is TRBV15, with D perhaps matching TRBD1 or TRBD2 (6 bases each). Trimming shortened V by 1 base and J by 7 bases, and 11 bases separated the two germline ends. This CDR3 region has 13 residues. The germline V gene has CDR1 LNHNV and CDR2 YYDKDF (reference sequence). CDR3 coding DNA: TGTGCCACCAGCAGAGTAACAGGGAGGGAGCAGTACTTC. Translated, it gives CATSRVTGREQYF.

CDR3 protein: CASSATGGILQFF. In DNA form, the CDR3 reads TGTGCCAGCAGCGCGACAGGGGGTATATTGCAGTTCTTC. The chain has TRBV7-2 and TRBJ2-1, with 9 bases identical to TRBD1. This CDR3 has 13 amino acids. The germline V gene has CDR1 SGHTA and CDR2 FQGNSA. V lost 5 bases and J lost 12; bases outside the gene matches: 8.

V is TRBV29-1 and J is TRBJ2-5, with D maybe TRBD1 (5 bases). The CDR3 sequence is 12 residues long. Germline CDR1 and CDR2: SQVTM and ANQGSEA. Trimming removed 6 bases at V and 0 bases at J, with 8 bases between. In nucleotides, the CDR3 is TGCAGCGTAAGGGGCTACCAAGAGACCCAGTACTTC. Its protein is CSVRGYQETQYF.

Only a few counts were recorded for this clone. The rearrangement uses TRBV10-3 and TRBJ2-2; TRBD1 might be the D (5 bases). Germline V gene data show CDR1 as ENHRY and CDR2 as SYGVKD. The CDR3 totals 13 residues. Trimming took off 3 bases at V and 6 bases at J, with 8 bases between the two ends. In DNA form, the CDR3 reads TGTGCCATCAGTGATGGGGCGGCCGGGGAGCTGTTTTTT. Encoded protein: CAISDGAAGELFF.

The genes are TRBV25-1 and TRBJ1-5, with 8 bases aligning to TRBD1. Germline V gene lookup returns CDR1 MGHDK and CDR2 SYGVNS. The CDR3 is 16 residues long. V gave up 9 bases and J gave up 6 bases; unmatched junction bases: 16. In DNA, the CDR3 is TGTGCCAGAGGACAGGGTAAGGGATGTACAGGTCAGCCCCAGCATTTT. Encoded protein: CARGQGKGCTGQPQHF.

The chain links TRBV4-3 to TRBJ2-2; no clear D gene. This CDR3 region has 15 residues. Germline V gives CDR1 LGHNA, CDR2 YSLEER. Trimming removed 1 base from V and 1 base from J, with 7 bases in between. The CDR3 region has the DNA TGCGCCAGCAGCCAAGTGGCTTTGAACACCGGGGAGCTGTTTTTT. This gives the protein CASSQVALNTGELFF.

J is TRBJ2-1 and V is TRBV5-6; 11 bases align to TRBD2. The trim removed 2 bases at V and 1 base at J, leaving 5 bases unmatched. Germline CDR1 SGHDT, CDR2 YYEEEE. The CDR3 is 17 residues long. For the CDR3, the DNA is TGTGCCAGCAGCTTAACTAGCGGGAGTGCATCCTACAATGAGCAGTTCTTC. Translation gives CASSLTSGSASYNEQFF.

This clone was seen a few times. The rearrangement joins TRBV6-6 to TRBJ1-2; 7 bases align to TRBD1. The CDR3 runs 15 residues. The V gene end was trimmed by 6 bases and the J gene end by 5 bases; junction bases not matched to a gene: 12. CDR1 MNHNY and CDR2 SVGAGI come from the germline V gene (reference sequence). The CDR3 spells CASRFDREYSYGYTF. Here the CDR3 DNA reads TGTGCCAGCAGATTCGACAGGGAATACTCTTATGGCTACACCTTC.

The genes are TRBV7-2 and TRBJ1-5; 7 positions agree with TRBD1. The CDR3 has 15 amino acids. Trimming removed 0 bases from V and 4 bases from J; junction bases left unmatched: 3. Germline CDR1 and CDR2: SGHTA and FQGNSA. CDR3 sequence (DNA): TGTGCCAGCAGCTTAGCTGACAGGGTAAATCAGCCCCAGCATTTT. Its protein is CASSLADRVNQPQHF.

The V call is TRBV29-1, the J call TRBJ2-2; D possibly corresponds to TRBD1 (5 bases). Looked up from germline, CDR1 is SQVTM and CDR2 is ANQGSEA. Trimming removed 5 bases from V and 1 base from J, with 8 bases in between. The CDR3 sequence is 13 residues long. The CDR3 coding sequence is TGCAGCGTTAATAGGGGGAACACCGGGGAGCTGTTTTTT. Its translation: CSVNRGNTGELFF.

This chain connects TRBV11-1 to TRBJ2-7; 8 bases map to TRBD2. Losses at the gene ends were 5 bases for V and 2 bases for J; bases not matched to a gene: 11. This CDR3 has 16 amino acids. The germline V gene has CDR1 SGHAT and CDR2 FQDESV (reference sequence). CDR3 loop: CASSLSGDHLTYEQYF. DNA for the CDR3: TGTGCCAGCAGCCTTAGCGGGGACCACCTAACCTACGAGCAGTACTTC.